This is a list of T cell receptor beta chains from one sample in a study of blood T cell repertoires in COVID-19. The protocol was immunoSEQ multiplex PCR, while the TCRdb copy is restricted to in-frame clones and leaves out a portion. Among about 170,000 clones listed, roughly 93% were seen once. Sequencing input: peripheral blood. The origin of the receptors is a woman aged 50 to 60 with acute or convalescent COVID-19. The CDR3 runs from the conserved cysteine through the conserved F or W. A D gene is named only where the DNA matches it firmly.

TRBV30,TRBJ1-3,NA,CAWQTGYTGNTIYF,TGTGCCTGGCAAACAGGGTACACTGGAAACACCATATATTTT
TRBV11-2,TRBJ2-2,NA,CASSFLRPGTGELFF,TGTGCCAGCAGCTTTCTCCGCCCCGGGACCGGGGAGCTGTTTTTT
TRBV6-6,TRBJ1-2,NA,CASSYSDMREAYGYTF,TGTGCCAGCAGTTACTCGGATATGAGGGAGGCCTATGGCTACACCTTC
TRBV7-6,TRBJ1-2,TRBD1,CASSSWTGGAGGYTF,TGTGCCAGCAGCTCATGGACAGGGGGCGCAGGGGGCTACACCTTC
TRBV4-1,TRBJ2-1,TRBD1,CASSLLGQGGGNEQFF,TGCGCCAGCAGCCTCCTAGGACAGGGGGGAGGCAATGAGCAGTTCTTC
TRBV6-2/TRBV6-3,TRBJ1-5,TRBD1,CASSYRDRVHQPQHF,TGTGCCAGCAGTTACAGGGACAGGGTACATCAGCCCCAGCATTTT
TRBV5-6,TRBJ1-6,TRBD1,CASSLSGQGFLSYNSPLHF,TGTGCCAGCAGCTTGTCGGGACAGGGTTTTCTCTCCTATAATTCACCCCTCCACTTT
TRBV6-2/TRBV6-3,TRBJ2-5,NA,CASSNILPETQYF,TGTGCCAGCAGTAACATCCTTCCGGAGACCCAGTACTTC
TRBV10-3,TRBJ2-2,TRBD2,CAISASGRETTGKLFF,TGTGCCATCAGTGCTAGCGGGCGGGAGACCACCGGGAAGCTGTTTTTT
TRBV5-1,TRBJ2-6,TRBD1,CASSPRTGAGANVLTF,TGCGCCAGCAGCCCGAGAACAGGGGCTGGGGCCAACGTCCTGACTTTC